This T cell receptor (beta chain) appears in the sequencing data of a study of spatial heterogeneity in lung cancer (dated by TCRdb to about 2019). In terms of the full investigation: The donors were around 69 patients from the lung TRACERx cohort who had early-stage, untreated non-small cell lung cancer. Follow-up PBMC samples were sequenced whenever available, and the median time to follow-up was approximately two years after resection. Beta-chain transcripts were consistently detected in greater numbers than alpha-chain transcripts, which likely reflects a higher abundance of beta-chain transcripts. In the raw uncorrected reads, each unique combination of TCR and UMI appeared more than ten times on average. In non-small cell lung cancer, the study made a quantitative comparison of TCR alpha and beta repertoires among multiple tumor regions, matched nontumor lung and blood. Nonsynonymous mutation counts, determined by whole-exome sequencing of tumor tissue, were related to features of the TCR repertoire. Both alpha and beta chains were TCR-sequenced in a few hundred tumor regions, around 64 matched nontumor lung samples and some 56 PBMC samples obtained at surgery.

This clonotype has just a few counts. Its cognate antigen has yet to be identified. No much larger clonotype is one base removed from it; base qualities were not supplied. The library relied on 5' RACE. TCRdb names NextSeq 500 as the instrument used. The TCR library protocol attached a unique molecular identifier to each TCR cDNA molecule to allow correction of PCR and sequencing errors. The published analysis was carried out like this. Decombinator tools were used for TCR identification, UMI-based error correction and CDR3 extraction. Expanded TCRs were defined as those above a frequency of 2 per 1,000, corresponding to the top 1% of the tumor frequency distribution. Renyi diversity was calculated using the R vegan package after each repertoire was subsampled 100 times to 5,000 TCRs. To build CDR3 similarity networks, amino acid triplet string-kernel similarity was used, and CDR3s were connected when their pairwise similarity was above 0.82. TCRdb ran its own pipeline on the public reads, namely fastp trimming at Q25 and MiXCR clone calling, and kept in-frame beta chains. Rows are unified per CDR3 protein, each entry keeping the most common DNA and genes. These V and J calls are TCRdb output, not the study's own analysis. Across this sample there are roughly 120,000 distinct CDR3 sequences, with 10% to 11% seen only once. Jointly, the top ten make up more than 20% of the sample.

What the time point label conveys for this sample: blood at routine non-recurrence follow-up after resection. Without any cell sorting, TCR sequencing was performed on whole RNA extracted either from tumor and nontumor lung tissue or from cryopreserved PBMC samples. Only patients with enough RNA available from two or more tumor regions were chosen for TCR sequencing. The germline V gene encodes CDR1 SGHTA and CDR2 FQGNSA. The CDR3 runs 15 residues from the cysteine to the phenylalanine. The CDR3 DNA has 45 bases and is translated from base 1. V loses 1 base, J loses 3 bases, and the germline ends lie 12 bases apart. Study-level results and caveats: Ubiquitous expanded tumor TCRs were detected in blood more often at tumor resection than at routine follow-up. Only about 15 patients were included in comparisons of baseline and follow-up blood repertoires. Confirming at a functional level the hypothesis that regional TCRs recognize regional mutations was considered to require additional single-cell paired TCR alpha and beta sequencing.

The receptor's source is a female donor with early-stage non-small cell lung cancer. Recombination connected TRBV7-2 to TRBJ2-5, with no D gene named confidently. Source: PBMCs, taken at follow-up. The CDR3 protein: CASSLGGRNKETQYF. The sequence in DNA is TGTGCCAGCAGCTTAGGCGGCCGGAATAAAGAGACCCAGTACTTC.